This is a list of T cell receptor beta chains from one sample in a study of low-dose radiotherapy and immunotherapy resistance in tumors. TCRdb processed the reads anew with MiXCR; each CDR3 protein has one entry. The sample yields some 39,000 distinct CDR3 sequences, around a third seen once. The starting material was PBMCs, obtained before treatment. Receptors originate from a male donor with gallbladder cancer. Both conserved end residues are trimmed from each CDR3. The D gene is left open where the match is weak. The size of a clone is reported for some rows only, either as once, few or many, or as a class for expanded clones.

CDR3aa,j_gene,v_gene,abundance,d_gene
ASSALGDEQF,TRBJ2-1,TRBV27,many,-
ASRSDSTNYGYT,TRBJ1-2,TRBV5-1,-,-
ASSLNSGYSGELF,TRBJ2-2,TRBV5-1,few,TRBD2
ASSPPGQGQRTEAF,TRBJ1-1,TRBV5-1,many,TRBD1
ASSHLEVDTQY,TRBJ2-3,TRBV7-9,many,-
ASVPETGRADSN,TRBJ2-1,TRBV5-1,-,-
ASSQTGTRQRNEQF,TRBJ2-1,TRBV3-1,many,TRBD2
ASSYSGSATYEQY,TRBJ2-7,TRBV6-8,-,-
SAPDMYEQY,TRBJ2-7,TRBV20-1,many,-
ASSIPQGTSNQPQH,TRBJ1-5,TRBV7-2,many,-
ASSLRWDSMLEQY,TRBJ2-7,TRBV5-1,-,TRBD1